The following is a T cell receptor beta chain sequence with its context. Its target is unknown. Time point here: pre-treatment baseline. TIE cells were CD3+ CD4- CD8+ CD45RA- CD45RO-high CD27- CCR7- memory T cells. No patient had earlier systemic cancer treatment, concurrent immunosuppressants, or another active cancer. This entry belongs to a study of blood T cell dynamics during melanoma immunotherapy. Turning to the study itself: Patients with metastatic melanoma got pembrolizumab or nivolumab-ipilimumab as first-line care.

All DNA from each sorted CD8+ subset was loaded. Sequencing was performed with immunoSEQ multiplex PCR; in TCRdb, only in-frame clones are kept and a portion is missing. The table shows roughly 650 clones, with 70% to 80% occurring only once. Findings and limits, study-wide: Immune-effector CD8+ cells best matched cell-free DNA CDR3 sequences and were most clonal.

The ends were cut back, 7 bases at V and 0 bases at J, with 5 bases in the middle. The CDR3 length is 12 residues. CDR1 SNHLY and CDR2 FYNNEI come from the germline V gene. The receptor's source is a human donor with melanoma. The V call is TRBV2, the J call TRBJ2-3; D remains ambiguous. Material: CD8+ T cells from blood, obtained from a patient treated with checkpoint blockade. This CDR3 is CASTRSTDTQYF. The DNA for the CDR3 is TGTGCCAGCACTCGCAGCACAGATACGCAGTATTTT. Combining the CDR3 with reference TRBV2 and TRBJ2-3 gives the whole variable domain EPEVTQTPSHQVTQMGQEVILRCVPISNHLYFYWYRQILGQKVEFLVSFYNNEISEKSEIFDDQFSVERPDGSNFTLKIRSTKLEDSAMYFCASTRSTDTQYFGPGTRLTVL.